This T cell receptor (beta chain) came from a study of T cells in Graves' hyperthyroidism and ophthalmopathy. RNA transcripts gave rise to amplified TCR beta CDR3 regions. A set of HTBI primers served as the primers for a first-round RT-PCR of the TCR CDR3. TCRdb processed the multiplex PCR reads anew with MiXCR; each CDR3 protein has one entry. In the table there are 250,000 or so distinct CDR3 sequences, about 16% of which are singletons. This clonotype was seen repeatedly, ten times or more. Germline V gives CDR1 SGHVS, CDR2 FQNEAQ. V was clipped by 3 bases and J by 0 bases, with 5 bases between them. This CDR3 comprises 14 residues.

The chain has TRBV7-8 and TRBJ2-2; D unresolved. Sequencing used blood. The receptor was isolated from a woman aged 18-29 years with Graves' ophthalmopathy. Here the CDR3 reads CASSFSANTGELFF. The CDR3 DNA reads TGTGCCAGCAGCTTTTCAGCGAACACCGGGGAGCTGTTTTTT. Full variable domain (rest looked up from reference TRBV7-8 and TRBJ2-2): GAGVSQSPRYKVAKRGQDVALRCDPISGHVSLFWYQQALGQGPEFLTYFQNEAQLDKSGLPSDRFFAERPEGSVSTLKIQRTQQEDSAVYLCASSFSANTGELFFGEGSRLTVL.